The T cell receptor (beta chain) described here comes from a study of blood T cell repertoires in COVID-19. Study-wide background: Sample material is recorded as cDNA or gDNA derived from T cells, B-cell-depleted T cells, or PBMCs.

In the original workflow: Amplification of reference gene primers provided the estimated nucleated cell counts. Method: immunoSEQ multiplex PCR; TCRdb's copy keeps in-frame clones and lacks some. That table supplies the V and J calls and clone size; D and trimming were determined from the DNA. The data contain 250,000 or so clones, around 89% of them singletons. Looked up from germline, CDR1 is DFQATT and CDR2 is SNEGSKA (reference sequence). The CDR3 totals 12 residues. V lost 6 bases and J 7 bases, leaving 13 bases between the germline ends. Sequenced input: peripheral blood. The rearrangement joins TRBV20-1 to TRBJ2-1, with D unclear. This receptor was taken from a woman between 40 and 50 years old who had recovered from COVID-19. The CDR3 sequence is CSASAPQNEQFF. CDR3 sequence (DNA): TGCAGTGCCAGTGCCCCCCAAAATGAGCAGTTCTTC.